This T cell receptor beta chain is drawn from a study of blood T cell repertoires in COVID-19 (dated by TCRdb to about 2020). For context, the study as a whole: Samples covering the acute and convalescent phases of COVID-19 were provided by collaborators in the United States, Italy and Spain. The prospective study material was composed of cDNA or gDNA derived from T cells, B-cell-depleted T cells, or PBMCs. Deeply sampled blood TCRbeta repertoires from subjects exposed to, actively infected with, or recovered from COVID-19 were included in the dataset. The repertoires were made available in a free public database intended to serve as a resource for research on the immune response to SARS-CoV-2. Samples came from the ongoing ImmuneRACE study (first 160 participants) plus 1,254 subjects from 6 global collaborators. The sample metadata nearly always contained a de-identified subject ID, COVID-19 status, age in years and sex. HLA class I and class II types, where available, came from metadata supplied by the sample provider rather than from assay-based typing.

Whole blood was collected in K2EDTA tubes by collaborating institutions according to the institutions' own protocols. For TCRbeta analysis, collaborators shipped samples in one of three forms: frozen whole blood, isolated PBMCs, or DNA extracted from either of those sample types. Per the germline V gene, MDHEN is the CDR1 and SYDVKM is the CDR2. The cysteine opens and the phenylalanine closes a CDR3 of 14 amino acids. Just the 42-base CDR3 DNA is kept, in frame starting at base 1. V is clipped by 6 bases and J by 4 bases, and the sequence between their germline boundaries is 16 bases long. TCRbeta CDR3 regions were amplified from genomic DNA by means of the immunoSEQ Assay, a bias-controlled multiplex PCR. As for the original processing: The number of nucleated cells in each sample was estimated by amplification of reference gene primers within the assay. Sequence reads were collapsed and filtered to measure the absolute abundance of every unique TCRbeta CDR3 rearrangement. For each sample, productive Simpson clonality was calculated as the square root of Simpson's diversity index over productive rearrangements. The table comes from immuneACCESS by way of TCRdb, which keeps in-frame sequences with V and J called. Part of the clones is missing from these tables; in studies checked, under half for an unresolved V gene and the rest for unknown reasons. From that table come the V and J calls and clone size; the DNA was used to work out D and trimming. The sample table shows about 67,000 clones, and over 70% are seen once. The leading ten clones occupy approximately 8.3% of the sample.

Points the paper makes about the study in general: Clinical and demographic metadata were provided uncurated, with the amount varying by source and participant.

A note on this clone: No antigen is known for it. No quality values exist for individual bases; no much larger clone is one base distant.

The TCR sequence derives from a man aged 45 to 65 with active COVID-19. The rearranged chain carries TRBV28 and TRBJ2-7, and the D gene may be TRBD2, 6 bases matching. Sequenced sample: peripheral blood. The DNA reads TGTGCCAGCAGCCCCCCCGGGGGACGATACGAGCAGTACTTC. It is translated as CASSPPGGRYEQYF.